Below are 18 T cell receptor beta chains sequenced from a single sample in a study of regulatory T cells in long-lasting Graves disease. Investigators prepared the TCR beta libraries by applying iRepertoire HTBI primers and Arm-PCR of CDR3 regions. TCRdb re-called the multiplex PCR reads with MiXCR, one entry per CDR3 protein. The sample consists of about 310,000 distinct CDR3 sequences, 20% to 25% of them appearing once. Time point: persistent/refractory GD, antithyroid drugs over 5 years with positive TRAb. From RNA extracted from PBMCs, the TCR library was made. Material: peripheral blood mononuclear cells (PBMCs), obtained when the disease was refractory, from a patient treated with antithyroid drugs. These TCRs come from a female donor with Graves disease.

This sequence joins TRBV6-2 or TRBV6-3 and TRBJ2-1, with a possible D match to TRBD1 (5 bases). Looked up from germline, CDR1 is MNHEY and CDR2 is SVGEGT. Trimming cost V 8 bases and J 3 bases, with 8 bases left between them. This CDR3 has 12 residues. The CDR3 loop reads CASGDSYNEQFF. Written as DNA, the CDR3 is TGTGCCAGCGGAGACAGCTACAATGAGCAGTTCTTC.

This clonotype was seen repeatedly, ten times or more. V usage is TRBV12-3 or TRBV12-4 and J usage is TRBJ1-2; D gene ambiguous. With 7 bases removed from V and 1 base from J, the gap between germline ends came to 13 bases. The CDR3 is 14 amino acids. The CDR3: CASTRTEGNYGYTF. The CDR3 DNA is TGTGCCAGCACCCGGACCGAGGGTAACTATGGCTACACCTTC.

This clonotype showed up just a few times. This chain links TRBV6-1 with TRBJ2-7, with D perhaps being TRBD1 or TRBD2 (5 bases each). CDR3 length: 14 amino acids. CDR1 MNHNS and CDR2 SASEGT come from the germline V gene. Trimming stripped 3 bases from V and 3 bases from J, with 12 bases between. CDR3 DNA: TGTGCCAGCAGTGACTGGGGACGTAGCTACGAGCAGTACTTC. Protein: CASSDWGRSYEQYF.

This chain joins TRBV4-1 and TRBJ1-5; no firm D call. In germline, CDR1 is MGHRA, CDR2 YSYEKL. The V and J ends lost 0 bases and 4 bases respectively, with 10 bases between them. The length of the CDR3 is 15 residues. The CDR3 region is CASSQERSVNQPQHF. The CDR3 DNA sequence: TGCGCCAGCAGCCAAGAAAGGTCGGTGAATCAGCCCCAGCATTTT.

This clonotype was counted at least ten times. This chain connects TRBV7-2 to TRBJ2-5; possibly TRBD1 for D (6 bases). CDR1 and CDR2 (germline): SGHTA, FQGNSA. The CDR3 is 15 amino acids. Between the trimmed V and J ends, which lost 1 base and 2 bases, there was a span of 11 bases. This chain's CDR3 is CASSLVGAGQETQYF. The CDR3 DNA sequence: TGTGCCAGCAGCTTAGTGGGGGCAGGACAAGAGACCCAGTACTTC.

At least ten counts were recorded for this clonotype. J is TRBJ2-7 and V is TRBV28; TRBD1 aligns across 7 bases. V lost 2 bases to trimming and J lost 7 bases; unmatched junction nucleotides: 5. The length of the CDR3 is 13 residues. Per germline, CDR1 MDHEN and CDR2 SYDVKM. The CDR3 nucleotides read TGTGCCAGCAGTTTACCAGGGGGTAGAGAGCAGTACTTC. Protein product: CASSLPGGREQYF.

In this sample, this clonotype turned up a few times. This chain uses TRBV30 with TRBJ2-2; D is unclear. This CDR3 contains 13 residues. Looked up from germline, CDR1 is GTSNPN and CDR2 is SVGIG (reference sequence). The V and J ends lost 0 bases and 6 bases respectively, with 8 bases between them. CDR3 amino acids: CAWSVRRSGELFF. CDR3 DNA: TGTGCCTGGAGTGTACGCAGGTCCGGGGAGCTGTTTTTT.

This clonotype was seen repeatedly, ten times or more. The rearrangement uses TRBV28 and TRBJ1-5; TRBD1 matches at 7 bases. Germline V lookup: CDR1 MDHEN, CDR2 SYDVKM. The CDR3 length is 18 residues. The V and J ends lost 6 bases and 4 bases, in that order; junction bases with no gene match: 18. The CDR3, as DNA: TGTGCCAGCAGCCGAAAGAAGACAGGGCATCTTTTGAATCAGCCCCAGCATTTT. Residues: CASSRKKTGHLLNQPQHF.

This clonotype was recorded at least ten times. The rearrangement joins TRBV15 to TRBJ1-5; D is possibly TRBD1 (5 bases). Trimming pared 0 bases from V and 4 bases from J, leaving 10 bases between. Germline assignment: CDR1 LNHNV and CDR2 YYDKDF (reference sequence). This CDR3 is built from 15 residues. This CDR3 reads CATSRDLGGNQPQHF. CDR3 bases: TGTGCCACCAGCAGAGATCTGGGGGGAAATCAGCCCCAGCATTTT.

Note on this clonotype: A read error may account for a junction end that differs from germline. V usage is TRBV7-2 and J usage is TRBJ2-7; the D gene could be TRBD1 or TRBD2 (5 bases each). Germline lookup yields CDR1 SGHTA and CDR2 FQGNSA. The CDR3 is 12 amino acids. The CDR3 bases are TGTGCCAGCAGCTTTTCCGTGGGACCCTTGAAATTC. Translating it yields CASSFSVGPLKF.

This clonotype was observed a handful of times. The rearrangement uses TRBV29-1 and TRBJ1-2; TRBD1 agrees at 8 bases. Germline CDR1 SQVTM, CDR2 ANQGSEA. With V trimmed by 5 bases and J by 5 bases, 4 bases remained unmatched. This CDR3 is built from 12 residues. Here the CDR3 DNA reads TGCAGCGTTTCAGACAGGGGTTATGGCTACACCTTC. Translated: CSVSDRGYGYTF.

This clonotype occurred many times. J is TRBJ2-7 and V is TRBV2; D not certain. V gave up 3 bases and J gave up 1 base, with 7 bases separating them. The CDR3 contains 13 residues. Germline CDR1 reads SNHLY; CDR2 reads FYNNEI. The CDR3, as DNA: TGTGCCAGCAGTGATACGTCATCCTACGAGCAGTACTTC. Protein sequence: CASSDTSSYEQYF.

This clonotype was observed a few times. The CDR3 DNA follows: TGTGCCAGTAGTATCCCAGGGGGGTCGACTAATGAAAAACTGTTTTTT. Translated: CASSIPGGSTNEKLFF. The chain combines TRBV19 with TRBJ1-4; 7 bases map to TRBD1. J was trimmed by 2 bases and V by 3 bases; bases with no gene match: 6. The CDR3 covers 16 residues. In germline, CDR1 is LNHDA, CDR2 SQIVND (reference sequence). Full variable domain (missing parts from reference TRBV19 and TRBJ1-4): DGGITQSPKYLFRKEGQNVTLSCEQNLNHDAMYWYRQDPGQGLRLIYYSQIVNDFQKGDIAEGYSVSREKKESFPLTVTSAQKNPTAFYLCASSIPGGSTNEKLFFGSGTQLSVL.

This clonotype was picked up many times. The chain employs TRBV7-2 and TRBJ1-5; D is unresolved. Trimming took off 5 bases at V and 3 bases at J, with 11 bases between the two ends. Germline V lookup: CDR1 SGHTA, CDR2 FQGNSA. This CDR3 is built from 14 residues. CDR3 nucleotide sequence: TGTGCCAGCAGCCTAGGACTGAACAATCAGCCCCAGCATTTT. Protein: CASSLGLNNQPQHF.

This clonotype was found many times. J is TRBJ2-7 and V is TRBV29-1; the D gene is possibly TRBD1 (6 bases). Germline V lookup: CDR1 SQVTM, CDR2 ANQGSEA. The V end was cut by 6 bases, the J end by 3 bases, with 15 bases between. This CDR3 has 13 residues. The DNA for the CDR3 is TGCAGCGTCACTAAACAGGGTAACTACGAGCAGTACTTC. Translation gives CSVTKQGNYEQYF.

The chain joins TRBV6-5 to TRBJ1-3; no definite D call. The germline gives CDR1 MNHEY, CDR2 SVGAGI. This CDR3 contains 14 residues. Trimming pared 0 bases from V and 2 bases from J, leaving 5 bases between. The CDR3 DNA is TGTGCCAGCAGTTACTCTAGGGCTGGAAACACCATATATTTT. Translating it yields CASSYSRAGNTIYF.

Comments on this clonotype: A much larger clone differs from this one at a single base, so this may be a read error. V and J are TRBV28 and TRBJ2-5, with TRBD2 matching over 7 bases. The germline CDR1 and CDR2 sequences are MDHEN and SYDVKM. There are 17 residues in the CDR3. The CDR3 nucleotides read TGTGCCAGCAGGCCACTCAGACTAGCAGATAAACAAGAGGCCCAGTACTTC. Translating it yields CASRPLRLADKQEAQYF.

V usage is TRBV5-4 and J usage is TRBJ1-4; D unclear. This CDR3 is 13 amino acids long. From germline, CDR1 is SGHNT and CDR2 YYREEE (reference sequence). V lost 2 bases and J lost 10, with 12 bases in between. The CDR3 bases are TGTGCCAGCAGCTTTGAGAAGCGGGGAAAACTGTTTTTT. It is translated as CASSFEKRGKLFF.